This is a list of T cell receptor beta chains from one sample in a study of blood T cell repertoires in COVID-19. The table came from immunoSEQ multiplex PCR; TCRdb's copy has only in-frame clones and leaves some out. The data show over 95,000 clones, around 88% seen once. Source material: peripheral blood. These receptors were obtained from a human donor with acute or convalescent COVID-19. The donor label of this sample is uncertain. The CDR3 runs from the conserved cysteine through the conserved F or W. D genes are given only for firm matches. Rows give clone size only sometimes, using once, few, many, or a class for an expanded clone.

D gene | J gene | clone size | V gene | CDR3 protein | CDR3 DNA
- | TRBJ1-1 | - | TRBV30 | CASQVLDTEAFF | TGTGCCTCACAGGTTTTGGACACTGAAGCTTTCTTT
- | TRBJ2-5 | - | TRBV18 | CASSYDRQETQYF | TGTGCCAGCTCATATGACAGGCAAGAGACCCAGTACTTC
- | TRBJ1-1 | - | TRBV19 | CASSIAGMNTEAFF | TGTGCCAGTAGTATTGCAGGGATGAACACTGAAGCTTTCTTT
TRBD1 | TRBJ1-1 | - | TRBV6-2/TRBV6-3 | CASTPTGTGTLKAFF | TGTGCCAGCACCCCTACCGGGACAGGAACACTGAAAGCTTTCTTT
- | TRBJ1-2 | - | TRBV27 | CASSNRGGGYGYTF | TGTGCCAGCAGTAACCGGGGGGGCGGCTATGGCTACACCTTC
- | TRBJ1-2 | once | TRBV4-1 | CASSQGSLGQSGYGYTF | TGCGCCAGCAGCCAAGGCTCTCTAGGACAGTCGGGCTATGGCTACACCTTC
TRBD1 | TRBJ1-2 | - | TRBV3-1/TRBV3-2 | CASSRDRGASYGYTF | TGTGCCAGCAGCCGGGACAGGGGGGCGTCCTATGGCTACACCTTC
- | TRBJ1-5 | - | TRBV28 | CASSVTGGLQPQHF | TGTGCCAGCAGTGTTACGGGGGGTTTGCAGCCCCAGCATTTT
- | TRBJ2-7 | - | TRBV10-1 | CASTYEYEQYF | TGCGCCAGCACCTACGAATACGAGCAGTACTTC
- | TRBJ1-1 | - | TRBV28 | CASTQGGVANTEAFF | TGTGCCAGCACCCAGGGAGGGGTGGCGAACACTGAAGCTTTCTTT
TRBD1 | TRBJ1-2 | - | TRBV7-9 | CASSGQGSNYGYTF | TGTGCCAGCAGCGGACAGGGGTCAAACTATGGCTACACCTTC
TRBD2 | TRBJ2-3 | - | TRBV4-3 | CASSPGTSQNTDTQYF | TGCGCCAGCAGTCCTGGGACTAGCCAAAATACAGATACGCAGTATTTT
- | TRBJ1-5 | - | TRBV4-3 | CASSQDLSGNNQPQHF | TGCGCCAGCAGCCAAGATCTTTCAGGGAACAATCAGCCCCAGCATTTT
- | TRBJ2-7 | - | TRBV2 | CASGLRRDSYEQYF | TGTGCCAGCGGCTTAAGGAGGGACTCCTACGAGCAGTACTTC
- | TRBJ2-3 | - | TRBV11-3 | CASSGGLTSGTDTQYF | TGTGCCAGCAGCGGCGGGCTAACCTCCGGCACAGATACGCAGTATTTT
TRBD1 | TRBJ1-5 | - | TRBV28 | CASSSGQGNQPQHF | TGTGCCAGCAGTTCGGGACAGGGCAATCAGCCCCAGCATTTT
TRBD1 | TRBJ1-5 | - | TRBV27 | CASSPKGGINQPQHF | TGTGCCAGCAGTCCCAAAGGGGGCATCAATCAGCCCCAGCATTTT
- | TRBJ2-7 | - | TRBV4-2 | CASSLHWTVRAYEQYF | TGTGCCAGCAGCCTACACTGGACAGTCCGAGCCTACGAGCAGTACTTC
- | TRBJ1-1 | once | TRBV19 | CASSALQLNTEAFF | TGTGCCAGTAGTGCATTACAGCTGAACACTGAAGCTTTCTTT
- | TRBJ1-2 | - | TRBV6-1 | CASSEAFGADRGYTF | TGTGCCAGCAGTGAAGCGTTTGGGGCCGATCGTGGCTACACCTTC
TRBD1 | TRBJ2-7 | - | TRBV7-3 | CASSPTPGGQQYF | TGTGCCAGCAGCCCAACCCCAGGGGGCCAGCAGTACTTC
TRBD2 | TRBJ2-4 | - | TRBV29-1 | CSVELVAGVKNIQYF | TGCAGCGTTGAGTTGGTAGCGGGAGTAAAAAACATTCAGTACTTC
- | TRBJ2-5 | once | TRBV6-2/TRBV6-3 | CASSYPKTEKETQYF | TGTGCCAGCAGTTACCCGAAGACAGAAAAAGAGACCCAGTACTTC
TRBD1 | TRBJ2-1 | - | TRBV5-6 | CASSLPPGQGIGEQFF | TGTGCCAGCAGCTTGCCGCCGGGACAGGGTATTGGTGAGCAGTTCTTC
- | TRBJ1-2 | - | TRBV2 | CASSEVSGLRYTF | TGTGCCAGCAGTGAAGTGTCAGGTCTGCGCTACACCTTC
- | TRBJ1-3 | - | TRBV18 | CASSPPTRTVGNTIYF | TGTGCCAGCTCACCCCCGACGAGGACAGTCGGAAACACCATATATTTT
TRBD1 | TRBJ2-7 | - | TRBV5-1 | CASSTRDRVSEQYF | TGCGCCAGCAGCACCCGGGACAGGGTATCCGAGCAGTACTTC
- | TRBJ2-7 | - | TRBV6-2/TRBV6-3 | CASSYSLLYEQYF | TGTGCCAGCAGTTACAGCCTACTCTACGAGCAGTACTTC
- | TRBJ2-2 | - | TRBV23-1 | CASSQYRPGVTGELFF | TGCGCCAGCAGTCAATACCGCCCAGGGGTCACCGGGGAGCTGTTTTTT
TRBD2 | TRBJ2-1 | - | TRBV29-1 | CSGGDFAYNEQFF | TGCAGTGGGGGGGACTTCGCCTACAATGAGCAGTTCTTC
- | TRBJ2-2 | - | TRBV18 | CASSILTGELFF | TGTGCCAGCTCAATCTTGACCGGGGAGCTGTTTTTT
- | TRBJ1-6 | - | TRBV5-1 | CASSLGQGFDNSPLHF | TGCGCCAGCAGCTTGGGGCAGGGTTTCGATAATTCACCCCTCCACTTT
- | TRBJ2-3 | - | TRBV20-1 | CSALLGDTQYF | TGCAGTGCACTATTAGGAGATACGCAGTATTTT
- | TRBJ2-5 | - | TRBV6-2/TRBV6-3 | CASSYSHLSGTQYF | TGTGCCAGCAGTTATTCCCACCTAAGCGGGACCCAGTACTTC
- | TRBJ2-1 | - | TRBV27 | CASSSGSTYNEQFF | TGTGCCAGCAGTTCCGGGAGCACCTACAATGAGCAGTTCTTC
- | TRBJ1-5 | - | TRBV7-2 | CASSLEANQPQHF | TGTGCCAGCAGCTTAGAAGCGAATCAGCCCCAGCATTTT
TRBD1 | TRBJ1-2 | - | TRBV7-2 | CASSLEWSGGRGYTF | TGTGCCAGCAGCTTAGAATGGTCAGGGGGCAGAGGCTACACCTTC
TRBD1 | TRBJ1-1 | few | TRBV29-1 | CSVEAFTGGEAFF | TGCAGCGTTGAAGCTTTTACAGGGGGGGAAGCTTTCTTT
- | TRBJ1-1 | - | TRBV7-3 | CASSSAGTEAFF | TGTGCCAGCAGCTCCGCGGGGACTGAAGCTTTCTTT
- | TRBJ1-1 | - | TRBV5-8 | CASSYAGNTEAFF | TGTGCCAGCAGCTACGCAGGGAACACTGAAGCTTTCTTT
- | TRBJ1-3 | - | TRBV9 | CASARGWGNTIYF | TGTGCCAGCGCCAGGGGTTGGGGAAACACCATATATTTT
TRBD1 | TRBJ2-7 | - | TRBV30 | CAWGTDYEQYF | TGTGCCTGGGGGACAGACTACGAGCAGTACTTC
- | TRBJ2-3 | - | TRBV7-9 | CASRVDSSTDTQYF | TGTGCCAGCAGAGTGGACAGTAGCACAGATACGCAGTATTTT
TRBD1 | TRBJ1-2 | - | TRBV3-1/TRBV3-2 | CASSGQGGNYGYTF | TGTGCCAGCAGCGGACAGGGCGGTAACTATGGCTACACCTTC
TRBD2 | TRBJ2-7 | - | TRBV3-1/TRBV3-2 | CASSQDPGGAANEQYF | TGTGCCAGCAGCCAAGATCCCGGGGGGGCCGCCAACGAGCAGTACTTC
- | TRBJ1-2 | - | TRBV19 | CASSITPGGYTF | TGTGCCAGTAGTATTACCCCGGGTGGCTACACCTTC
- | TRBJ1-4 | - | TRBV19 | CASSIVGRGKEKLFF | TGTGCCAGTAGTATAGTGGGCAGGGGCAAGGAAAAACTGTTTTTT
TRBD1 | TRBJ1-6 | - | TRBV19 | CASSTGQGGSISPLHF | TGTGCCAGTAGTACCGGACAGGGTGGATCTATTTCACCCCTCCACTTT
- | TRBJ2-6 | - | TRBV4-3 | CASSQFRDSGANVLTF | TGCGCCAGCAGCCAATTTCGGGATTCTGGGGCCAACGTCCTGACTTTC